One sample yielded the 10 T cell receptor beta chains listed below, sequenced in a study of blood T cell repertoires in COVID-19. Generated by immunoSEQ multiplex PCR, the TCRdb table keeps only in-frame clones and is missing some. The sample has 100,000 to 110,000 clones; roughly 80% are singletons. The sequencing sample was made of peripheral blood. All receptors derive from a woman in her sixties or seventies with acute or convalescent COVID-19.

The rearrangement uses TRBV3-1 (or the pseudogene TRBV3-2) and TRBJ2-2; 10 bases align to TRBD1. Germline V CDR1 and CDR2: LGHDT, YNNKEL (reference sequence). The CDR3 has 15 amino acids. Trimming took 10 bases from V and 5 from J; bases not matched to a gene: 10. The CDR3 loop reads CATKDRGGYTGELFF. CDR3 sequence (DNA): TGTGCCACCAAGGACAGGGGGGGATATACCGGGGAGCTGTTTTTT.

This clone came up a few times. V usage is TRBV6-5 and J usage is TRBJ1-5; 8 bases fit TRBD1. V lost 11 bases and J lost 6; bases outside the gene matches: 6. CDR1 and CDR2 from the germline V gene are MNHEY and SVGAGI. The CDR3 length is 12 residues. CDR3 region: CAGRTGSQPQHF. CDR3 nucleotides: TGTGCCGGAAGGACAGGGTCTCAGCCCCAGCATTTT.

V and J are TRBV7-8 and TRBJ2-4; the match to TRBD2 covers 7 bases. This CDR3 is 15 amino acids long. Germline trimming cut 3 bases from V and 8 bases from J; bases unmatched to any gene: 10. Germline loops: CDR1 SGHVS, CDR2 FQNEAQ. This CDR3 is CASSFITGTTDIQYF. The CDR3 DNA follows: TGTGCCAGCAGCTTCATCACCGGGACTACGGACATTCAGTACTTC.

This clone was observed a handful of times. The CDR3 coding sequence is TGTGCCAGCAGCTTAGGGGGGACACCCTACGAGCAGTACGTC. It yields the protein CASSLGGTPYEQYV. V is TRBV7-8 and J is TRBJ2-7; perhaps TRBD1 as D (6 bases). The CDR3 totals 14 residues. Germline loops: CDR1 SGHVS, CDR2 FQNEAQ. Deletions cut 1 base from V and 2 bases from J, with 9 bases between.

V is TRBV6-5 and J is TRBJ2-7, with D possibly TRBD2 on 5 matching bases. The CDR3 covers 15 residues. Deletions cut 2 bases from V and 3 bases from J, with 14 bases between. Germline-derived CDR1 and CDR2 are MNHEY and SVGAGI. In nucleotides, the CDR3 is TGTGCCAGCAGTTACCACCCTAGGAGGAACTACGAGCAGTACGTC. Translating gives CASSYHPRRNYEQYV.

The chain couples TRBV2 to TRBJ1-2; TRBD1 is a possible D gene (5 bases). Trimming removed 10 bases at V and 4 bases at J, with 13 bases between. CDR1 is SNHLY, CDR2 FYNNEI, per germline. The CDR3 extends over 12 amino acids. The CDR3 sequence: CANPGGPYGYTF. As DNA, the CDR3 is TGTGCCAACCCCGGGGGTCCCTATGGCTACACCTTC.

This chain connects TRBV28 to TRBJ1-1; 9 nucleotides line up with TRBD1. Trimming cost V 4 bases and J 5 bases; bases outside gene matches: 5. In germline, CDR1 is MDHEN, CDR2 SYDVKM. This CDR3 spans 14 amino acids. CDR3 in DNA: TGTGCCAGCAGTTGGACAGGGGTTGGAACTGAAGCTTTCTTT. This gives the protein CASSWTGVGTEAFF.

This chain connects TRBV5-1 to TRBJ2-2; maybe TRBD2 (6 bases). Germline CDR1 is SGHRS and CDR2 is YFSETQ. The CDR3 covers 15 residues. Trimming cost V 4 bases and J 5 bases, with 15 bases left between them. CDR3 sequence: CASSNVGGHTGELFF. The CDR3 region has the DNA TGCGCCAGCAGCAATGTGGGGGGTCATACCGGGGAGCTGTTTTTT.

This clone was recorded a few times. The chain combines TRBV5-1 with TRBJ2-1, with TRBD1 identical over 8 bases. The CDR3 sequence is 16 residues long. Germline CDR1 SGHRS, CDR2 YFSETQ. J was trimmed by 10 bases and V by 2 bases; bases with no gene match: 14. CDR3 DNA: TGCGCCAGCAGCTTCGGGACAGGCGGCGGAGCGGTCGAGCAGTTCTTC. Translating gives CASSFGTGGGAVEQFF.

The gene calls are TRBV6-6 and TRBJ1-1; 8 positions agree with TRBD1. Losses at the gene ends were 11 bases for V and 11 bases for J; bases not matched to a gene: 19. CDR1 and CDR2 (germline): MNHNY, SVGAGI (reference sequence). This CDR3 region has 14 residues. The CDR3 DNA reads TGTGCCCACGCGTGGGGGACAGGCGCGATACGGGCTTTCTTT. Its translation is CAHAWGTGAIRAFF.